This is a list of T cell receptor beta chains from one sample in a study of T cell responses to AZD1222 COVID-19 vaccine. TCRdb's table, derived via immunoSEQ multiplex PCR, lists solely in-frame clones and lacks some. The sample has over 150,000 clones, roughly 92% seen once. The sequencing here drew on peripheral blood, taken on day 0 of AZD1222 vaccination. These receptors all come from an adult in good health. CDR3s include the opening cysteine and the closing phenylalanine or tryptophan. The order of the fields is J gene, V gene, clone size, D gene, CDR3 protein, CDR3 DNA. A D gene is named only where the DNA matches it firmly. Size is omitted from some rows. Given values are once, few, many or a class for expanded clones.

j_call: TRBJ2-7
v_call: TRBV3-1/TRBV3-2
clone_size: .
d_call: .
cdr3_aa: CASSFDLQVAWYEQYF
cdr3_nt: TGTGCCAGCAGCTTCGATTTACAGGTCGCGTGGTACGAGCAGTACTTC

j_call: TRBJ2-5
v_call: TRBV19
clone_size: .
d_call: .
cdr3_aa: CASSLASGTQYF
cdr3_nt: TGTGCCAGCAGTCTAGCCTCGGGGACCCAGTACTTC

j_call: TRBJ1-3
v_call: TRBV5-4
clone_size: .
d_call: .
cdr3_aa: CASSVPLGNTIYF
cdr3_nt: TGTGCCAGCAGCGTCCCTCTTGGGAACACCATATATTTT

j_call: TRBJ1-5
v_call: TRBV24-1
clone_size: .
d_call: .
cdr3_aa: CATSPGRIEPQHF
cdr3_nt: TGTGCCACCAGCCCGGGACGAATTGAGCCCCAGCATTTT

j_call: TRBJ2-3
v_call: TRBV29-1
clone_size: .
d_call: TRBD2
cdr3_aa: CSVAGGPDTQYF
cdr3_nt: TGCAGCGTTGCGGGGGGGCCAGATACGCAGTATTTT

j_call: TRBJ1-2
v_call: TRBV16
clone_size: .
d_call: .
cdr3_aa: CASSQEPGEVPTF
cdr3_nt: TGTGCCAGCAGCCAGGAGCCCGGGGAGGTTCCCACCTTC

j_call: TRBJ1-4
v_call: TRBV6-5
clone_size: .
d_call: TRBD1
cdr3_aa: CASSYSGTGDEKLFF
cdr3_nt: TGTGCCAGCAGTTACTCGGGGACAGGGGACGAAAAACTGTTTTTT

j_call: TRBJ2-7
v_call: TRBV21-1
clone_size: .
d_call: .
cdr3_aa: CASSKVGDGARRDSLRSWTYEQYF
cdr3_nt: .

j_call: TRBJ2-2
v_call: TRBV15
clone_size: .
d_call: .
cdr3_aa: CATSRARTYTGELFF
cdr3_nt: TGTGCCACCAGCAGAGCAAGGACCTACACCGGGGAGCTGTTTTTT

j_call: TRBJ1-1
v_call: TRBV6-5
clone_size: .
d_call: .
cdr3_aa: CASSYSRGADPTEAFF
cdr3_nt: TGTGCCAGCAGTTACTCGAGAGGGGCCGACCCCACTGAAGCTTTCTTT

j_call: TRBJ2-7
v_call: TRBV12-3/TRBV12-4
clone_size: .
d_call: .
cdr3_aa: CASSLLGTYEQYF
cdr3_nt: TGTGCCAGCAGTTTACTAGGGACCTACGAGCAGTACTTC

j_call: TRBJ2-1
v_call: TRBV12-3/TRBV12-4
clone_size: .
d_call: .
cdr3_aa: CASSLVAGGEQFF
cdr3_nt: TGTGCCAGCAGTTTAGTAGCCGGTGGTGAGCAGTTCTTC

j_call: TRBJ1-4
v_call: TRBV6-5
clone_size: .
d_call: TRBD1
cdr3_aa: CASKRGQDEKLFF
cdr3_nt: TGTGCCAGCAAAAGGGGGCAAGATGAAAAACTGTTTTTT

j_call: TRBJ1-1
v_call: TRBV27
clone_size: .
d_call: .
cdr3_aa: CASSIAGGNTEAFF
cdr3_nt: TGTGCCAGCAGCATCGCGGGGGGCAACACTGAAGCTTTCTTT

j_call: TRBJ2-2
v_call: TRBV6-1
clone_size: .
d_call: TRBD2
cdr3_aa: CASSEMAGGGTGELFF
cdr3_nt: TGTGCCAGCAGTGAAATGGCGGGAGGAGGAACCGGGGAGCTGTTTTTT

j_call: TRBJ1-1
v_call: TRBV6-5
clone_size: .
d_call: TRBD1
cdr3_aa: CATGKQGAGTEAFF
cdr3_nt: TGTGCCACCGGAAAACAGGGGGCTGGAACTGAAGCTTTCTTT

j_call: TRBJ2-2
v_call: TRBV28
clone_size: .
d_call: .
cdr3_aa: CASSPHGAGELFF
cdr3_nt: TGTGCCAGCAGTCCACATGGGGCCGGGGAGCTGTTTTTT

j_call: TRBJ1-1
v_call: TRBV3-1/TRBV3-2
clone_size: .
d_call: TRBD1
cdr3_aa: CASSHADRANTEAFF
cdr3_nt: TGTGCCAGCAGCCACGCCGACAGGGCGAACACTGAAGCTTTCTTT

j_call: TRBJ1-1
v_call: TRBV18
clone_size: .
d_call: .
cdr3_aa: CASSRNTGNTEAFF
cdr3_nt: TGTGCCAGCTCTCGAAACACAGGGAACACTGAAGCTTTCTTT

j_call: TRBJ1-1
v_call: TRBV11-3
clone_size: .
d_call: .
cdr3_aa: CASSLDPGQNTEAFF
cdr3_nt: TGTGCCAGCAGCTTAGATCCTGGCCAGAACACTGAAGCTTTCTTT

j_call: TRBJ2-2
v_call: TRBV3-1/TRBV3-2
clone_size: .
d_call: .
cdr3_aa: CASSQKGLLSGELFF
cdr3_nt: TGTGCCAGCAGCCAAAAGGGACTCCTCTCCGGGGAGCTGTTTTTT

j_call: TRBJ1-2
v_call: TRBV15
clone_size: .
d_call: .
cdr3_aa: CATSREEGDGYTF
cdr3_nt: TGTGCCACCAGCAGAGAGGAGGGGGACGGCTACACCTTC

j_call: TRBJ1-2
v_call: TRBV24-1
clone_size: .
d_call: .
cdr3_aa: CATSDLRGDYGYTF
cdr3_nt: TGTGCCACCAGTGATTTGCGCGGTGACTATGGCTACACCTTC

j_call: TRBJ1-2
v_call: TRBV19
clone_size: .
d_call: .
cdr3_aa: CASSIDRTETYGYTF
cdr3_nt: TGTGCCAGTAGTATAGATAGAACTGAAACCTATGGCTACACCTTC

j_call: TRBJ1-2
v_call: TRBV5-1
clone_size: .
d_call: .
cdr3_aa: CASSLAGDNYGYTF
cdr3_nt: TGCGCCAGCAGCTTGGCGGGGGACAACTATGGCTACACCTTC

j_call: TRBJ2-7
v_call: TRBV11-2
clone_size: .
d_call: TRBD2
cdr3_aa: CASRIAGGPHEQYF
cdr3_nt: TGTGCCAGCAGAATAGCGGGAGGGCCTCACGAGCAGTACTTC

j_call: TRBJ1-2
v_call: TRBV13
clone_size: .
d_call: TRBD1
cdr3_aa: CASSTRQGTGAGYTF
cdr3_nt: TGTGCCAGCAGCACCCGACAGGGCACTGGTGCTGGCTACACCTTC

j_call: TRBJ1-5
v_call: TRBV10-3
clone_size: once
d_call: .
cdr3_aa: CATRAGLESNQPQHF
cdr3_nt: TGTGCCACCAGAGCGGGACTGGAAAGCAATCAGCCCCAGCATTTT

j_call: TRBJ2-2
v_call: TRBV2
clone_size: .
d_call: TRBD1
cdr3_aa: CASRPDRADTGELFF
cdr3_nt: TGTGCCAGCAGACCGGACAGGGCGGACACCGGGGAGCTGTTTTTT

j_call: TRBJ1-6
v_call: TRBV6-1
clone_size: .
d_call: TRBD1
cdr3_aa: CASSVVGQGRNSPLHF
cdr3_nt: TGTGCCAGCAGTGTGGTAGGACAGGGTAGGAATTCACCCCTCCACTTT

j_call: TRBJ1-1
v_call: TRBV7-2
clone_size: .
d_call: .
cdr3_aa: CASSSQENTEAFF
cdr3_nt: TGTGCCAGCAGCTCACAGGAAAACACTGAAGCTTTCTTT